A selection of T cell receptor beta chains follows, all from one sample in a study of cytomegalovirus exposure and HLA in healthy donors. This table comes from immunoSEQ multiplex PCR, and its TCRdb copy is limited to in-frame clones, with some not included. The sample gives around 98,000 clones, roughly two thirds of which show up once; 2% to 2.5% is in the top ten. Source material: PBMCs. These receptors all come from a man in his forties or fifties in good health and CMV-seronegative. The CDR3 runs from the conserved cysteine through the conserved F or W. A D gene is named only where the DNA matches it firmly. The size entry is marked missing in some rows and otherwise reads once, few, many or a size class.

D	size	V	J	CDR3	DNA
TRBD1	NA	TRBV7-2	TRBJ1-2	CASSAGGTGGASYGYTF	TGTGCCAGCAGCGCAGGTGGGACAGGGGGCGCTTCCTATGGCTACACCTTC
TRBD1	NA	TRBV6-1	TRBJ2-6	CASSEGQVNSGANVLTF	TGTGCCAGCAGTGAGGGACAGGTGAACTCTGGGGCCAACGTCCTGACTTTC
TRBD1	NA	TRBV2	TRBJ1-2	CASSKGQGNYGYTF	TGTGCCAGCAGCAAGGGACAGGGGAACTATGGCTACACCTTC
TRBD1	NA	TRBV29-1	TRBJ1-1	CSVGTGVPEAFF	TGCAGCGTGGGGACAGGGGTCCCTGAAGCTTTCTTT
NA	NA	TRBV21-1	TRBJ2-1	CASSKESSRASSYNEQFF	TGTGCCAGCAGCAAAGAATCGTCGAGGGCTAGCTCCTACAATGAGCAGTTCTTC
TRBD2	NA	TRBV28	TRBJ2-2	CASSSTSGDTGELFF	TGTGCCAGCAGCTCGACTAGCGGGGACACCGGGGAGCTGTTTTTT
TRBD1	few	TRBV4-2	TRBJ1-1	CASSRDRGGSTEAFF	TGTGCCAGCAGCCGGGACAGGGGTGGGAGCACTGAAGCTTTCTTT
NA	NA	TRBV5-1	TRBJ2-5	CASSLVLSQETQYF	TGCGCCAGCAGCTTGGTTCTGTCGCAAGAGACCCAGTACTTC
TRBD1	NA	TRBV2	TRBJ1-1	CASSEYLRQGPGTEAFF	TGTGCCAGCAGTGAATACCTCCGACAGGGGCCGGGGACTGAAGCTTTCTTT
NA	NA	TRBV7-9	TRBJ1-2	CASSSPHQTNYGYTF	TGTGCCAGCAGCTCTCCACACCAAACTAACTATGGCTACACCTTC
NA	few	TRBV7-9	TRBJ2-1	CSSSPVGDEQFF	TGTTCCAGCAGCCCCGTCGGAGATGAGCAGTTCTTC
TRBD1	NA	TRBV6-1	TRBJ2-5	CANAPGGWETQYF	TGTGCCAACGCGCCAGGGGGCTGGGAGACCCAGTACTTC
NA	NA	TRBV7-9	TRBJ2-5	CASSPLVQRSRGSETQYF	TGTGCCAGCAGCCCCTTGGTCCAACGAAGTAGAGGGTCGGAGACCCAGTACTTC
NA	few	TRBV13	TRBJ1-3	CASSLGSGGIGNTIYF	TGTGCCAGCAGCTTAGGCTCTGGAGGGATTGGAAACACCATATATTTT
NA	few	TRBV6-5	TRBJ1-1	CASSLYRNTEAFF	TGTGCCAGCAGTTTATACAGGAACACTGAAGCTTTCTTT
NA	few	TRBV5-1	TRBJ1-4	CASRQGQPTNEKLFF	TGCGCCAGCAGGCAGGGCCAACCCACTAATGAAAAACTGTTTTTT
NA	NA	TRBV28	TRBJ2-5	CASSLVGGSYQETQYF	TGTGCCAGCAGTTTAGTGGGGGGATCGTACCAAGAGACCCAGTACTTC
NA	NA	TRBV11-3	TRBJ2-3	CASSYGPRQSTDTQYF	TGTGCCAGCAGCTATGGACCTAGACAGAGCACAGATACGCAGTATTTT
NA	NA	TRBV19	TRBJ1-5	CASSMQGQQPQHF	TGTGCCAGTAGTATGCAGGGGCAGCAGCCCCAGCATTTT
TRBD2	NA	TRBV5-1	TRBJ2-2	CASSLALAGTGELFF	TGCGCCAGCAGCTTGGCCCTAGCGGGGACCGGGGAGCTGTTTTTT
TRBD1	once	TRBV18	TRBJ1-5	CASSPSGGGGMQPQHF	TGTGCCAGCTCACCCTCAGGGGGCGGAGGTATGCAGCCCCAGCATTTT
TRBD2	NA	TRBV9	TRBJ2-1	CASSVDVRGGSYNEQFF	TGTGCCAGCAGCGTAGATGTGCGGGGGGGGTCCTACAATGAGCAGTTCTTC
NA	few	TRBV5-8	TRBJ2-3	CASSPDLLGTDTQYF	TGTGCCAGCAGCCCAGATCTTCTGGGCACAGATACGCAGTATTTT
TRBD2	NA	TRBV28	TRBJ2-5	CASSLPGLAGSLETQYF	TGTGCCAGCAGTTTACCCGGACTAGCGGGATCGTTAGAGACCCAGTACTTC
NA	NA	TRBV10-3	TRBJ1-1	CAISELREVDTEAFF	TGTGCCATCAGTGAATTAAGGGAGGTGGACACTGAAGCTTTCTTT
TRBD2	NA	TRBV5-5	TRBJ2-1	CASSLGLAGGHEQFF	TGTGCCAGCAGCTTGGGACTAGCGGGGGGGCATGAGCAGTTCTTC
NA	NA	TRBV6-5	TRBJ2-2	CATELGRSGELFF	TGTGCCACGGAGTTGGGGAGATCCGGGGAGCTGTTTTTT
TRBD1	NA	TRBV6-5	TRBJ1-2	CASSRGGQGFGGYTF	TGTGCCAGCAGTAGAGGTGGACAGGGGTTCGGTGGCTACACCTTC
NA	NA	TRBV7-9	TRBJ1-1	CASSLTGSGAFF	TGTGCCAGCAGCTTAACCGGTTCCGGAGCTTTCTTT
NA	NA	TRBV30	TRBJ2-1	CAWSDPTQIDNEQFF	TGTGCCTGGAGTGACCCTACACAGATCGACAATGAGCAGTTCTTC
TRBD2	few	TRBV28	TRBJ2-7	CASLGEGSSYEQYF	TGTGCCAGCTTAGGGGAGGGGAGCTCCTACGAGCAGTACTTC
NA	NA	TRBV7-3	TRBJ2-2	CASSLRFGGQGRSGELFF	TGTGCCAGCAGCTTAAGATTCGGGGGGCAGGGGCGGTCCGGGGAGCTGTTTTTT
TRBD2	NA	TRBV5-1	TRBJ2-1	CASSLELAPYNEQFF	TGCGCCAGCAGCTTGGAACTAGCGCCGTACAATGAGCAGTTCTTC
NA	NA	TRBV7-9	TRBJ1-2	CASSLNGVYGYTF	TGTGCCAGCAGCTTAAACGGGGTCTATGGCTACACCTTC
TRBD1	NA	TRBV5-1	TRBJ2-7	CASSYGTEDFF	TGCGCCAGCAGCTATGGGACAGAGGATTTCTTC
TRBD2	NA	TRBV5-4	TRBJ2-5	CASSPGGQETQYF	TGTGCCAGCAGCCCGGGGGGACAAGAGACCCAGTACTTC
TRBD2	few	TRBV6-6	TRBJ2-5	CASSYPGLAGGMAQYF	TGTGCCAGCAGTTACCCAGGACTAGCCGGGGGAATGGCCCAGTACTTC